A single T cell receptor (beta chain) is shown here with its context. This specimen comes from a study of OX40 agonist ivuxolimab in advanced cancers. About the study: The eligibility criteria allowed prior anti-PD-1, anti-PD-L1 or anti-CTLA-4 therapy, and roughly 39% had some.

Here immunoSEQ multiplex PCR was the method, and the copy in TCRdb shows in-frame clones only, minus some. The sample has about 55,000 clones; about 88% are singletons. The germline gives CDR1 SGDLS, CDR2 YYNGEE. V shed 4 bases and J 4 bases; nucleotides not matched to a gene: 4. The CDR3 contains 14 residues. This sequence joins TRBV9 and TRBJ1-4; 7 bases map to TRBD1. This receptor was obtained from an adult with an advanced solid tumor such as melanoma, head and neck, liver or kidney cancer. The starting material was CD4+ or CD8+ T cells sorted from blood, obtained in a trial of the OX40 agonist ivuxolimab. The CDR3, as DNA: TGTGCCAGCAGCCCCGGGACAGTTAATGAAAAACTGTTTTTT. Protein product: CASSPGTVNEKLFF.